The 22 T cell receptor beta chains below all came from one sample that was sequenced in a study of blood T cell repertoires in COVID-19. Data came from immunoSEQ multiplex PCR; TCRdb stores just in-frame clones and leaves some out. The data hold 150,000 or so clones, with approximately 83% observed a single time. The specimen sequenced was peripheral blood. Every receptor here comes from a man between 60 and 75 years old with acute or convalescent COVID-19.

The rearrangement uses TRBV19 and TRBJ1-2, with 7 bases identical to TRBD1. The germline V gene encodes CDR1 LNHDA and CDR2 SQIVND (reference sequence). With V trimmed by 9 bases and J by 0 bases, 10 bases remained unmatched. The length of the CDR3 is 15 residues. The CDR3 reads CASREAGGTNYGYTF. The CDR3 DNA is TGTGCCAGCAGGGAGGCAGGGGGAACTAACTATGGCTACACCTTC.

The CDR3 DNA reads as TGTGCCAGCAGTTTAAGCAGGGGAAATAGAGAAAAACTGTTTTTT. This translates into CASSLSRGNREKLFF. The chain links TRBV27 to TRBJ1-4; weak D call: TRBD1 (6 bases). The CDR3 runs 15 residues. From germline, CDR1 is MNHEY and CDR2 SMNVEV (reference sequence). The ends were cut back, 2 bases at V and 8 bases at J, with 15 bases in the middle.

The rearrangement links TRBV5-5 to TRBJ1-5; tentative D call: TRBD1 (6 bases). Looked up from germline, CDR1 is SGHKS and CDR2 is YYEKEE (reference sequence). The length of the CDR3 is 15 residues. Trimming stripped 0 bases from V and 2 bases from J, with 9 bases between. The CDR3 here is CASSLVAGGNQPQHF. The CDR3 nucleotides read TGTGCCAGCAGCTTGGTAGCAGGGGGCAATCAGCCCCAGCATTTT. Looking up the rest from reference TRBV5-5 and TRBJ1-5 gives the full variable domain: DAGVTQSPTHLIKTRGQQVTLRCSPISGHKSVSWYQQVLGQGPQFIFQYYEKEERGRGNFPDRFSARQFPNYSSELNVNALLLGDSALYLCASSLVAGGNQPQHFGDGTRLSIL.

The chain links TRBV28 to TRBJ2-7, with TRBD2 matching over 7 bases. Per the germline V gene, CDR1 is MDHEN and CDR2 is SYDVKM. V gave up 7 bases and J gave up 0 bases; unmatched junction bases: 9. The length of the CDR3 is 15 residues. For the CDR3, the DNA is TGTGCCAGCAATAACGACGGGAGGACCTCCTACGAGCAGTACTTC. Translation gives CASNNDGRTSYEQYF.

The chain carries TRBV15 and TRBJ1-6; D uncertain. The V gene's germline CDR1 is LNHNV and CDR2 YYDKDF (reference sequence). Trimming pared 7 bases from V and 0 bases from J, leaving 4 bases between. The CDR3 covers 13 residues. The CDR3 DNA reads as TGTGCCACCAAGCCCTCCTATAATTCACCCCTCCACTTT. It yields the protein CATKPSYNSPLHF. The full variable domain, its missing parts supplied by reference TRBV15 and TRBJ1-6, is DAMVIQNPRYQVTQFGKPVTLSCSQTLNHNVMYWYQQKSSQAPKLLFHYYDKDFNNEADTPDNFQSRRPNTSFCFLDIRSPGLGDTAMYLCATKPSYNSPLHFGNGTRLTVT.

The V call is TRBV5-1, the J call TRBJ2-2; 12 positions agree with TRBD1. V trimming: 4 bases; J trimming: 5 bases; junction bases outside the gene matches: 3. The CDR3 is 15 amino acids. CDR1 is SGHRS and CDR2 is YFSETQ in the germline V gene. The CDR3 region is CASSRDRGQTGELFF. The CDR3 DNA reads TGCGCCAGCAGCCGGGACAGGGGGCAAACCGGGGAGCTGTTTTTT.

The V and J genes are TRBV5-6 and TRBJ2-3, with 10 bases matching TRBD1. J lost 11 bases, V lost 4 bases, and 13 bases had no gene match. Germline V gene data show CDR1 as SGHDT and CDR2 as YYEEEE. The CDR3 has 15 residues. The chain's CDR3 is CASSSARTGGWRQYF. The CDR3 coding sequence is TGTGCCAGCAGCAGCGCTAGGACAGGGGGGTGGAGGCAGTATTTT. Variable domain in full (rest from reference TRBV5-6 and TRBJ2-3): DAGVTQSPTHLIKTRGQQVTLRCSPKSGHDTVSWYQQALGQGPQFIFQYYEEEERQRGNFPDRFSGHQFPNYSSELNVNALLLGDSALYLCASSSARTGGWRQYFGPGTRLTVL.

This sequence joins TRBV18 and TRBJ2-6; 11 positions agree with TRBD1. The CDR3 has 17 residues. The V segment lost 6 bases and the J segment 1 base; nucleotides outside the gene matches: 5. CDR1 and CDR2 from the germline V gene are KGHSH and LQKENI. DNA of the CDR3: TGTGCCAGCTCCCAAGGGACAGGGGGGTCTGGGGCCAACGTCCTGACTTTC. Its protein product is CASSQGTGGSGANVLTF.

The gene calls are TRBV18 and TRBJ2-7; TRBD2 agrees at 7 bases. With 0 bases clipped from V and 4 bases from J, the junction kept 6 bases outside the gene matches. Germline assignment: CDR1 KGHSH and CDR2 LQKENI. The CDR3 length is 15 residues. The CDR3 nucleotides read TGTGCCAGCTCACCACCATCTAGCGGAAATTACGAGCAGTACTTC. Protein: CASSPPSSGNYEQYF.

This chain joins TRBV9 and TRBJ2-5, with 11 bases matching TRBD2. Losses at the gene ends were 1 base for V and 5 bases for J; bases not matched to a gene: 4. This CDR3 contains 15 residues. CDR1 and CDR2 (germline): SGDLS, YYNGEE. In DNA, the CDR3 is TGTGCCAGCAGCGTAAGACTAGCGGGAAGGGAGACCCAGTACTTC. This codes for CASSVRLAGRETQYF.

The chain has TRBV30 and TRBJ1-4, with no clear D. The CDR3 consists of 11 residues. Germline values: CDR1 GTSNPN, CDR2 SVGIG (reference sequence). Deletions cut 6 bases from V and 4 bases from J, with 6 bases between. The chain's CDR3 is CACLSNEKLFF. CDR3 in DNA: TGTGCCTGTCTAAGTAATGAAAAACTGTTTTTT.

The J gene is TRBJ2-3, the V gene TRBV11-2, with D perhaps matching TRBD2 (7 bases). Germline V CDR1 and CDR2: SGHAT, FQNNGV. The CDR3 has 14 residues. Trimming pared 3 bases from V and 5 bases from J, leaving 12 bases between. The CDR3 region is CASSLGGRGDTQYF. CDR3 nucleotide sequence: TGTGCCAGCAGCTTGGGGGGGCGGGGAGATACGCAGTATTTT.

This clone was recorded once. The chain combines TRBV21-1 with TRBJ2-3; the DNA was not compared with TRBD2, the D call given in the table. TRBV21-1 is labeled a pseudogene. The CDR3 is made up of 19 amino acids. The DNA of the CDR3 is TGTGCCAGCAGCCAAGGGTCGACTAGCGGGAGGGCCCGGGCAGATACGCAGTATTTT. Its protein product is CASSQGSTSGRARADTQYF.

This clone was counted once. The chain links TRBV27 to TRBJ1-5; D is uncertain. The CDR3 is 13 residues long. The ends were cut back, 4 bases at V and 10 bases at J, with 14 bases in the middle. Germline-derived CDR1 and CDR2 are MNHEY and SMNVEV (reference sequence). CDR3 sequence reads: CASSSSRGQPQHF. The CDR3 DNA follows: TGTGCCAGCAGTTCTTCTCGGGGTCAACCCCAGCATTTT.

The J gene is TRBJ1-5, the V gene TRBV6-5; D might be TRBD1 (5 bases). From germline, CDR1 is MNHEY and CDR2 SVGAGI. The germline V and J ends were trimmed by 6 bases and 7 bases, with 16 bases remaining between them. The CDR3 length is 14 residues. The CDR3 is CASRPRQLVQPQHF. CDR3 bases: TGTGCCAGCAGACCCCGACAGCTAGTCCAGCCCCAGCATTTT.

The V gene is TRBV3-1 (or the pseudogene TRBV3-2), the J gene TRBJ1-4, with 7 bases identical to TRBD1. Per germline, CDR1 LGHDT and CDR2 YNNKEL (reference sequence). The length of the CDR3 is 14 residues. The V segment lost 2 bases and the J segment 4 bases; nucleotides outside the gene matches: 1. This CDR3 is CASSQRQGNEKLFF. CDR3 coding DNA: TGTGCCAGCAGCCAACGACAGGGTAATGAAAAACTGTTTTTT.

V usage is TRBV24-1 and J usage is TRBJ1-5; D gene uncertain. The CDR3 runs to 14 residues. In germline, CDR1 is KGHDR, CDR2 SFDVKD. Between the trimmed V and J ends, which lost 9 bases and 3 bases, there was a span of 14 bases. The CDR3 DNA follows: TGTGCCACCTCTACCACGGGTAACAATCAGCCCCAGCATTTT. It translates to CATSTTGNNQPQHF.

This chain links TRBV28 with TRBJ1-4, with a possible D match to TRBD1 (5 bases). CDR1 MDHEN and CDR2 SYDVKM come from the germline V gene. This CDR3 is built from 15 residues. Trimming shortened V by 6 bases and J by 0 bases, and 11 bases separated the two germline ends. The CDR3 sequence: CASRFGGSTNEKLFF. In DNA, the CDR3 is TGTGCCAGCAGATTTGGGGGGTCAACTAATGAAAAACTGTTTTTT.

This sequence joins TRBV2 and TRBJ2-3; 10 bases agree with TRBD2. The V gene end was trimmed by 5 bases and the J gene end by 5 bases; junction bases not matched to a gene: 13. Germline-derived CDR1 and CDR2 are SNHLY and FYNNEI. The CDR3 covers 17 residues. CDR3 in amino acids: CASSSKILAGAVDTQYF. The CDR3 nucleotides are TGTGCCAGCAGTTCTAAGATCCTAGCGGGAGCGGTAGATACGCAGTATTTT. Full variable domain (outside the CDR3, taken from reference TRBV2 and TRBJ2-3): EPEVTQTPSHQVTQMGQEVILRCVPISNHLYFYWYRQILGQKVEFLVSFYNNEISEKSEIFDDQFSVERPDGSNFTLKIRSTKLEDSAMYFCASSSKILAGAVDTQYFGPGTRLTVL.

The chain uses TRBV9 and TRBJ2-1; 12 positions agree with TRBD2. This CDR3 is 16 amino acids long. Germline V gives CDR1 SGDLS, CDR2 YYNGEE. V was clipped by 3 bases and J by 4 bases; unmatched bases: 5. CDR3: CASSGGLAGIYNEQFF. The DNA of the CDR3 is TGTGCCAGCAGCGGAGGACTAGCGGGGATATACAATGAGCAGTTCTTC.

The chain employs TRBV7-9 and TRBJ2-7, with 8 positions matching TRBD1. Germline CDR1 and CDR2: SEHNR and FQNEAQ (reference sequence). Trimming took 8 bases from V and 4 from J; bases not matched to a gene: 10. This CDR3 is built from 14 residues. The CDR3 DNA reads as TGTGCCAGCCAAGTTGGACAGGGTTTTTACGAGCAGTACTTC. Amino acid sequence: CASQVGQGFYEQYF.

The chain's CDR3 is CASSPGDGTHTNYGYTF. CDR3 bases: TGCGCCAGCAGCCCTGGGGACGGGACTCACACTAACTATGGCTACACCTTC. The rearrangement joins TRBV4-1 to TRBJ1-2, with a weak D call TRBD1 (5 bases). V was clipped by 4 bases and J by 0 bases, with 18 bases between them. The CDR3 covers 17 residues. Germline loops: CDR1 MGHRA, CDR2 YSYEKL.